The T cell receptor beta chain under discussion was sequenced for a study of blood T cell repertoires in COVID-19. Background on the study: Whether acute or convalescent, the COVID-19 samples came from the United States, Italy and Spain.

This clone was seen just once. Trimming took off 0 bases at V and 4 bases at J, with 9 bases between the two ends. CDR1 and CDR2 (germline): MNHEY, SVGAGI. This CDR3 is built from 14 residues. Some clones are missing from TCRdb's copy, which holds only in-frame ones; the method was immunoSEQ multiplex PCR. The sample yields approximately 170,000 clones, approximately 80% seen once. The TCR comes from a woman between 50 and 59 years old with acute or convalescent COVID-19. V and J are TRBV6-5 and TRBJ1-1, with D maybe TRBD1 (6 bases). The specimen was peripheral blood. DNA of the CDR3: TGTGCCAGCAGTTACTCGACAGGAAGCACTGAAGCTTTCTTT. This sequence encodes CASSYSTGSTEAFF.